This T cell receptor (beta chain) stems from a study of blood T cell repertoires in COVID-19 (dated by TCRdb to 2019 to 2021). As for the study more broadly: The collaborator samples originated in the United States, Italy and Spain and spanned the acute and convalescent phases of COVID-19. The repertoires were released in a freely available public database meant as a resource for research on the immune response to SARS-CoV-2. Where available, HLA class I and class II types were taken from metadata supplied by the sample provider and were not determined by assay-based typing. The sample metadata nearly always contained a de-identified subject ID, COVID-19 status, age in years and sex. Subjects who had been exposed to COVID-19, were actively infected with it, or had recovered from it provided the deeply sampled blood TCRbeta repertoires that made up the dataset. Samples came from the ongoing ImmuneRACE study (first 160 participants) plus 1,254 subjects from 6 global collaborators. The prospective study material was composed of cDNA or gDNA derived from T cells, B-cell-depleted T cells, or PBMCs.

The paper's findings and limits, for the study overall: Clinical and demographic metadata were provided uncurated, with the amount varying by source and participant.

Each collaborating institution followed its own protocols to collect whole blood in K2EDTA tubes. Collaborator samples were shipped for TCRbeta analysis as frozen whole blood, isolated PBMCs, or DNA extracted from either sample type. TCRbeta CDR3 regions were amplified from genomic DNA using the immunoSEQ Assay, a bias-controlled multiplex PCR. The original methods were these. Within the assay, amplification of reference gene primers was used to estimate how many nucleated cells each sample contained. To quantify the absolute abundance of each unique TCRbeta CDR3 rearrangement, sequence reads were collapsed and filtered. For each sample, productive Simpson clonality was calculated by taking the square root of Simpson's diversity index across productive rearrangements. TCRdb carries this immuneACCESS record with in-frame sequences only. Its versions omit some clonotypes, under half of them owing to an unresolved V gene in the studies checked, with the rest unexplained. D and trimming were read from the DNA, whereas the V and J calls and clone size are those reported in that table. Within this sample are about 76,000 clones, with approximately 88% of them counted one time only. The ten largest clonotypes hold about 5.3% of the sample.

Comment on this clone: Which antigen it targets is not known. Per-base qualities were not stored, and no clone one base away is much larger.

CDR1 and CDR2 (SGHDT, YYEEEE) derive from the germline V gene. There are 17 amino acids in the CDR3, from cysteine to phenylalanine inclusive. Left in the record is the CDR3 DNA by itself, 51 bases read in frame from the first base. The junction shows trimming of 5 bases on V and 9 bases on J, and the gene matches do not reach 20 bases of it. The chain is encoded by TRBV5-6 joined to TRBJ2-3, and TRBD1 aligns with 8 junction nucleotides. Sample: peripheral blood. The receptor's source is a man in his fifties or sixties with active COVID-19. The DNA is TGTGCCAGCAGTTCGGGGATCCAGGGGGCTAATATCAGAACGCAGTATTTT. This yields the protein CASSSGIQGANIRTQYF.